This entry lists 9 T cell receptor beta chains sequenced from one sample in a study of graft-versus-host responses after intestinal transplantation (dated by TCRdb to about 2021). The library was built by means of the immunoSEQ multiplex PCR assay. What TCRdb holds here is the immuneACCESS table cut down to in-frame rearrangements. Part of the clones is not present; checked against another copy, under half of the missing clones reflect an unresolved V gene, and the others are unexplained. This sample comprises around 95,000 clones, about 90% of them detected only once. The ten largest make up about 0.9% of the sample. What this sample's time point label stands for: cells obtained before transplantation from donor or recipient. The antigens these receptors bind are not known. Here the sequenced sample was unstimulated CD4+ T cells sorted from spleen or lymph node cells, taken before transplant. The source is a human donor who was the organ donor for an intestinal transplant.

J is TRBJ1-6 and V is TRBV28; D is unresolved. The CDR3 loop spans 12 amino acids. The V and J ends lost 4 bases and 8 bases respectively, with 6 bases between them. The V gene's germline CDR1 is MDHEN and CDR2 SYDVKM. The CDR3 is CASSWTDSPLHF. DNA of the CDR3: TGTGCCAGCAGTTGGACCGATTCACCCCTCCACTTT.

This chain joins TRBV5-1 and TRBJ2-7; TRBD2 agrees at 8 bases. CDR1 and CDR2 (germline): SGHRS, YFSETQ. The V and J ends lost 5 bases and 2 bases, in that order; junction bases with no gene match: 18. CDR3 length equals 18 residues. CDR3 amino acids: CASRRGGYNVDIAYEQYF. The CDR3 nucleotides are TGCGCCAGCAGACGGGGGGGTTATAATGTGGACATCGCCTACGAGCAGTACTTC.

This rearrangement joins TRBV28 to TRBJ1-4, with unresolved D. CDR1 and CDR2 from the germline V gene are MDHEN and SYDVKM. The CDR3 covers 12 residues. Between the trimmed V and J ends, which lost 8 bases and 3 bases, there was a span of 7 bases. The CDR3 loop reads CASALPNEKLFF. CDR3 DNA: TGTGCCAGCGCCCTTCCTAATGAAAAACTGTTTTTT.

This sequence joins TRBV7-8 and TRBJ1-4, with D perhaps TRBD1 (5 bases). With 1 base removed from V and 3 bases from J, the gap between germline ends came to 6 bases. Germline-derived CDR1 and CDR2 are SGHVS and FQNEAQ. CDR3 size: 14 residues. The CDR3 here is CASSLGQPNEKLFF. The CDR3 nucleotides are TGTGCCAGCAGCTTAGGACAGCCTAATGAAAAACTGTTTTTT.

This chain joins TRBV30 and TRBJ2-3; D tentatively fits TRBD1 or TRBD2 (7 bases each). This CDR3 spans 14 amino acids. Germline V gene sequence: CDR1 GTSNPN, CDR2 SVGIG (reference sequence). V lost 5 bases, J lost 6 bases, and 18 bases lay in between. This chain's CDR3 is CAWSPGGGRDTQYF. CDR3 DNA sequence: TGTGCCTGGTCCCCAGGGGGGGGCCGCGATACGCAGTATTTT. The full variable domain, in which reference TRBV30 and TRBJ2-3 provide the parts outside the CDR3, is SQTIHQWPATLVQPVGSPLSLECTVEGTSNPNLYWYRQAAGRGLQLLFYSVGIGQISSEVPQNLSASRPQDRQFILSSKKLLLSDSGFYLCAWSPGGGRDTQYFGPGTRLTVL.

The chain uses TRBV28 and TRBJ2-5; D is possibly TRBD1 (5 bases). The CDR3 consists of 15 residues. Between the trimmed V and J ends, which lost 2 bases and 5 bases, there was a span of 15 bases. Germline V gene sequence: CDR1 MDHEN, CDR2 SYDVKM. The CDR3 loop reads CASSLPLGAGETQYF. The CDR3, as DNA: TGTGCCAGCAGTTTACCTCTTGGGGCAGGGGAGACCCAGTACTTC.

J is TRBJ2-3 and V is TRBV6-1, with TRBD1 identical over 10 bases. Trimming at V came to 2 bases and at J to 8 bases, leaving 7 bases not matched to a gene. Germline-derived CDR1 and CDR2 are MNHNS and SASEGT. The CDR3 extends over 15 amino acids. For the CDR3, the DNA is TGTGCCAGCAGTGAAAGGGACAGGGGCTTCGGTACGCAGTATTTT. It specifies CASSERDRGFGTQYF.

Regarding this clone: Its ends do not fully match the called genes, so a read error is possible. This chain uses TRBV5-6 with TRBJ2-7, with 8 bases lining up with TRBD1. Germline lookup yields CDR1 SGHDT and CDR2 YYEEEE. The CDR3 is 12 amino acids. As DNA, the CDR3 is TGTGCCAGCAGCTCCAGGACAGGGAATTTGGACTTC. Translating it yields CASSSRTGNLDF. The full variable domain, completed using reference TRBV5-6 and TRBJ2-7, is DAGVTQSPTHLIKTRGQQVTLRCSPKSGHDTVSWYQQALGQGPQFIFQYYEEEERQRGNFPDRFSGHQFPNYSSELNVNALLLGDSALYLCASSSRTGNLDFGPGTRLTVT.

The V call is TRBV5-1, the J call TRBJ2-5; TRBD1 aligns across 7 bases. Germline V CDR1 and CDR2: SGHRS, YFSETQ. Trimming cost V 4 bases and J 4 bases; bases outside gene matches: 4. The CDR3 extends over 13 amino acids. CDR3 coding DNA: TGCGCCAGCAGCCAACAGGGGAGAGAGACCCAGTACTTC. As protein: CASSQQGRETQYF.